This TCR beta chain originates from a study of shared clonotypes between healthy human individuals. The table came from immunoSEQ multiplex PCR; TCRdb's copy has only in-frame clones and leaves some out. The repertoire has roughly 2,000,000 clones, around 96% of them found once; the top ten carry 0.95% to 1.5%. General study findings and limits: Clonotypes which were not shared had lower generation probabilities than clonotypes that all four donors shared. Estimated richness values were generally larger in naive subsets than in memory subsets.

CD8 cells regarded as naive lacked CD45RO, were positively chosen for CCR7, and omitted terminally differentiated effector memory CD45RA+ cells. The study enrolled healthy HIV-negative adults without recent acute infections or vaccinations as donors. Comment on this clone: No antigen is known for it.

This CDR3 is 15 amino acids long. CDR1 is SGHTA and CDR2 is FQGNSA in the germline V gene. Trimming cost V 5 bases and J 2 bases, with 13 bases left between them. This sequence joins TRBV7-2 and TRBJ2-1; no clear D. The receptor comes from a man aged 18 to 29 in good health. Sequencing was done on a sample of naive CD8+ T cells sorted from blood. The CDR3 bases are TGTGCCAGCAGCGAAAAACGAGGAGCCTACAATGAGCAGTTCTTC. Translated, it gives CASSEKRGAYNEQFF.